The 9 T cell receptor beta chains given below trace back to one sample, sequenced in a study of Ad26.COV2.S vaccination and SARS-CoV-2 variants. Stated treatment: about 20 received Ad26.COV2.S at low or high dose, single or two shots; about five received placebo; per-sample allocation not given. Collection of the samples took place on day 63 after the first injection of vaccine or placebo. TCRdb's table, derived via immunoSEQ multiplex PCR, lists solely in-frame clones and lacks some. The sample yields roughly 300,000 clones, 88% seen once. The sample here was peripheral blood, taken in a trial of Ad26.COV2.S vaccine versus placebo. These receptors were taken from a person between 18 and 60 years old who received the Ad26.COV2.S COVID-19 vaccine or a placebo.

This chain connects TRBV6-1 to TRBJ2-7, with 7 bases matching TRBD2. V was clipped by 1 base and J by 4 bases; unmatched bases: 7. In germline, CDR1 is MNHNS, CDR2 SASEGT. The CDR3 is 15 amino acids. The CDR3 DNA reads TGTGCCAGCAGTGAAGGGACTAGTTGGGTATACGAGCAGTACTTC. Translated, it gives CASSEGTSWVYEQYF.

The CDR3 reads CASSLGVTGEQYF. CDR3 bases: TGTGCCAGCAGCTTAGGCGTGACGGGAGAGCAGTACTTC. The chain couples TRBV11-2 to TRBJ2-7, with a possible D match to TRBD2 (5 bases). Trimming left V 1 base short and J 7 bases short, with 11 bases between. The length of the CDR3 is 13 residues. Per the germline V gene, CDR1 is SGHAT and CDR2 is FQNNGV.

V is TRBV7-8 and J is TRBJ1-1, with TRBD1 matching 9 bases. CDR3 length: 15 residues. Germline V gene data show CDR1 as SGHVS and CDR2 as FQNEAQ. The trim removed 5 bases at V and 4 bases at J, leaving 8 bases unmatched. CDR3 region: CASSPGTGRGTEAFF. CDR3 sequence (DNA): TGTGCCAGCAGCCCCGGGACAGGGAGGGGCACTGAAGCTTTCTTT.

This clone came up a few times. The rearrangement links TRBV5-6 to TRBJ2-7; 13 bases fit TRBD2. Germline CDR1 is SGHDT and CDR2 is YYEEEE. The CDR3 spans 16 residues. V lost 4 bases to trimming and J lost 2 bases; unmatched junction nucleotides: 6. CDR3 in amino acids: CASSPGLAGAPYEQYF. The CDR3 region has the DNA TGTGCCAGCAGCCCAGGACTAGCGGGAGCACCCTACGAGCAGTACTTC.

This chain connects TRBV2 to TRBJ1-2; possible D gene TRBD1, 5 bases. The V gene's germline CDR1 is SNHLY and CDR2 FYNNEI. This CDR3 region has 14 residues. The germline V and J ends were trimmed by 8 bases and 5 bases, with 18 bases remaining between them. CDR3 coding DNA: TGTGCCAGCGGTTCGCAGCCGAGGGGATATGGCTACACCTTC. Amino acid sequence: CASGSQPRGYGYTF.

This rearrangement joins TRBV7-3 to TRBJ2-3; D is perhaps TRBD2 (5 bases). The CDR3 runs to 15 residues. The V end was cut by 5 bases, the J end by 2 bases, with 14 bases between. Per germline, CDR1 SGHTA and CDR2 FQGTGA. The CDR3 here is CASSTSGTNTDTQYF. Here the CDR3 DNA reads TGTGCCAGCAGCACCAGCGGAACTAACACAGATACGCAGTATTTT.

This chain connects TRBV7-9 to TRBJ2-1; 10 bases fit TRBD2. CDR3 size: 15 residues. Germline values: CDR1 SEHNR, CDR2 FQNEAQ (reference sequence). V lost 5 bases and J lost 10; bases outside the gene matches: 11. The CDR3 DNA sequence: TGTGCCAGCAGCCAGAGCGGGGGGGTTACAAGCGAGCAGTTCTTC. Its translation: CASSQSGGVTSEQFF.

CDR3 sequence reads: CAWRYGQGYEQYF. The CDR3 DNA reads as TGTGCCTGGAGATACGGACAGGGCTACGAGCAGTACTTC. The chain has TRBV30 and TRBJ2-7; TRBD1 agrees at 8 bases. Germline V gene lookup returns CDR1 GTSNPN and CDR2 SVGIG (reference sequence). This CDR3 comprises 13 residues. The V gene end was trimmed by 3 bases and the J gene end by 3 bases; junction bases not matched to a gene: 4.

The J gene is TRBJ1-2, the V gene TRBV7-2, with TRBD1 matching 7 bases. The trim removed 4 bases at V and 4 bases at J, leaving 12 bases unmatched. The germline V gene has CDR1 SGHTA and CDR2 FQGNSA. CDR3 length: 16 residues. CDR3 amino acids: CASSSTMGTAIYGYTF. CDR3 sequence (DNA): TGTGCCAGCAGCTCCACAATGGGGACAGCGATCTATGGCTACACCTTC.